This T cell receptor (beta chain) was observed in a study of PD-1 blockade in mismatch repair-deficient tumors. Study details: Enrolled about 2013-2017, patients had progressing, pretreated mismatch repair-deficient cancers of 12 types.

Study-wide results and limits: Tumor-resident clones, often absent from pretreatment blood, expanded after pembrolizumab and then contracted.

About this clone itself: What it binds is unknown.

All patients were mismatch repair deficient, assessed by either PCR or immunohistochemistry. TCR sequencing covered a few patients who responded to pembrolizumab. Libraries were prepared by immunoSEQ multiplex PCR; TCRdb keeps only in-frame clonotypes and omits some of them. The sample holds approximately 130,000 clones, around 83% seen once. The CDR3 covers 13 residues. V was cut by 6 bases and J by 5 bases, with 10 bases left in between. The V gene's germline CDR1 is MNHEY and CDR2 SVGAGI. The sequence derives from an adult with mismatch repair-deficient cancer. Sequencing used peripheral blood, obtained 44 weeks after starting pembrolizumab. The chain has TRBV6-5 and TRBJ1-4, with a tentative D call TRBD1 (5 bases). The CDR3 is CASRNRDNEKLFF. The CDR3 nucleotides are TGTGCCAGCAGAAACCGGGACAATGAAAAACTGTTTTTT.